This TCR beta chain was sequenced in a study of CD8 T cells in Susac syndrome. The V gene's germline CDR1 is DFQATT and CDR2 SNEGSKA (reference sequence). Trimming at V came to 6 bases and at J to 3 bases, leaving 5 bases not matched to a gene. The CDR3 loop spans 13 amino acids. After extraction with the RNeasy kit, roughly 0.5 to 1 ug of the RNA was reverse transcribed using random hexamers. Coverage of TCR beta CDR3 amplification by immunoSEQ multiplex PCR extended to 54 Vbeta and 13 Jbeta. In TCRdb, the immunoSEQ multiplex PCR reads were re-called with MiXCR into one record per CDR3 protein. Found here are roughly 180,000 distinct CDR3 sequences, roughly 95% of them singletons; the top ten hold over 0.08%. From blood CD8+ and CD4+ T cells, TCR beta sequences were generated. Healthy donors were controls matched for age and sex. Negative isolation yielded the CD8+ and CD4+ T cells, while FACS enriched the TEMRA cells.

What was sequenced was CD4+ T cells from PBMCs. The sequence derives from a human donor in good health. V is TRBV20-1 and J is TRBJ2-7; 10 nucleotides match TRBD2. CDR3 DNA: TGCAGTGCCACCCCTAGCGGGAGCTACGAGCAGTACTTC. Encoded protein: CSATPSGSYEQYF.